The 14 T cell receptor beta chains below all came from one sample that was sequenced in a study of blood T cell repertoires in COVID-19. Generated by immunoSEQ multiplex PCR, the TCRdb table keeps only in-frame clones and is missing some. The sample lists under 300,000 clones, 70% to 85% occurring once. Material for sequencing was peripheral blood. The receptor set was obtained from a woman aged 80 or over with active or convalescent COVID-19.

The chain carries TRBV12-5 and TRBJ2-2; 8 nucleotides agree with TRBD2. Germline CDR1 reads LGHNT; CDR2 reads FRNRAP. The CDR3 is 15 residues long. J lost 5 bases, V lost 6 bases, and 8 bases had no gene match. The CDR3 sequence: CASGREGAVTGELFF. DNA of the CDR3: TGTGCTAGTGGCCGGGAGGGAGCTGTTACCGGGGAGCTGTTTTTT.

This chain links TRBV5-1 with TRBJ1-2; 11 bases fit TRBD1. The CDR3 sequence is 15 residues long. After removal of 4 bases from V and 6 bases from J, the junction contained 8 bases not matched to a gene. The germline gives CDR1 SGHRS, CDR2 YFSETQ. CDR3 sequence reads: CASSEWTGGGNGYTF. CDR3 DNA: TGCGCCAGCAGCGAATGGACAGGGGGCGGAAATGGCTACACCTTC.

The V gene is TRBV2, the J gene TRBJ1-6, with a weak D call TRBD1 (5 bases). V lost 6 bases, J lost 5 bases, and 11 bases lay in between. The CDR3 spans 14 residues. Germline assignment: CDR1 SNHLY and CDR2 FYNNEI. CDR3 DNA sequence: TGTGCCAGCAGATCGCAGGGTAATAATTCACCCCTCCACTTT. Residues: CASRSQGNNSPLHF.

This chain links TRBV5-6 with TRBJ2-6; D is possibly TRBD1 (5 bases). V lost 4 bases to trimming and J lost 0 bases, with 20 bases between them. This CDR3 is built from 19 residues. In germline, CDR1 is SGHDT, CDR2 YYEEEE. CDR3 amino acids: CASSPSPTVAPSGANVLTF. The CDR3 DNA follows: TGTGCCAGCAGCCCAAGTCCGACAGTCGCACCCTCTGGGGCCAACGTCCTGACTTTC.

This chain joins TRBV30 and TRBJ2-2; weak D call: TRBD1 (5 bases). V was clipped by 3 bases and J by 6 bases, with 8 bases between them. Germline V gives CDR1 GTSNPN, CDR2 SVGIG (reference sequence). There are 12 residues in the CDR3. CDR3 nucleotide sequence: TGTGCCTGGAGCCAGACAGCCGGGGAGCTGTTTTTT. Translation gives CAWSQTAGELFF. The complete variable domain, with remaining parts taken from reference TRBV30 and TRBJ2-2, reads SQTIHQWPATLVQPVGSPLSLECTVEGTSNPNLYWYRQAAGRGLQLLFYSVGIGQISSEVPQNLSASRPQDRQFILSSKKLLLSDSGFYLCAWSQTAGELFFGEGSRLTVL.

This clone has more than one count but fewer than ten. This chain joins TRBV18 and TRBJ1-1; possibly TRBD1 for D (6 bases). V gave up 2 bases and J gave up 10 bases, with 14 bases separating them. From germline, CDR1 is KGHSH and CDR2 LQKENI. The CDR3 has 13 residues. CDR3 coding DNA: TGTGCCAGCTCACCAGTATCTGGGGGCAGAGCTTTCTTT. As protein: CASSPVSGGRAFF.

This clone came up a few times. The chain links TRBV3-1 (or the pseudogene TRBV3-2) to TRBJ2-7; 12 nucleotides match TRBD2. V lost 3 bases to trimming and J lost 5 bases; unmatched junction nucleotides: 2. Germline CDR1 LGHDT, CDR2 YNNKEL (reference sequence). This CDR3 comprises 14 residues. The chain's CDR3 is CASSQTSGSHEQYF. The CDR3 nucleotides read TGTGCCAGCAGCCAGACTAGCGGGAGCCACGAGCAGTACTTC.

The chain employs TRBV30 and TRBJ1-1, with D tentatively TRBD1 (5 bases). V was cut by 2 bases and J by 4 bases, with 14 bases left in between. From germline, CDR1 is GTSNPN and CDR2 SVGIG (reference sequence). This CDR3 has 14 amino acids. As DNA, the CDR3 is TGTGCCTGGAGTAAGACAGTGGTGGGCACTGAAGCTTTCTTT. This translates into CAWSKTVVGTEAFF.

V gene TRBV28 combines with J gene TRBJ2-7; a weak D match, TRBD2 (5 bases). This CDR3 spans 14 amino acids. Between the trimmed V and J ends, which lost 1 base and 2 bases, there was a span of 9 bases. The germline gives CDR1 MDHEN, CDR2 SYDVKM. The CDR3 DNA sequence: TGTGCCAGCAGTTTATCTATGGGAGCCTACGAGCAGTACTTC. Its translation: CASSLSMGAYEQYF.

The V gene is TRBV5-6, the J gene TRBJ2-7; tentatively, D is TRBD1 (6 bases). The CDR3 sequence is 19 residues long. Germline assignment: CDR1 SGHDT and CDR2 YYEEEE. V gave up 1 base and J gave up 5 bases, with 28 bases separating them. In DNA, the CDR3 is TGTGCCAGCAGCTTGTTCCAGGGGCGGCCGGCAATAACAGATGACGAGCAGTACTTC. Encoded protein: CASSLFQGRPAITDDEQYF.

This sequence joins TRBV30 and TRBJ2-7; D ambiguous. V was shortened by 0 bases and J by 7 bases, with 10 bases between the two germline ends. CDR3 size: 12 residues. Germline CDR1 and CDR2: GTSNPN and SVGIG (reference sequence). CDR3 amino acids: CAWSVQPREQYF. CDR3 DNA: TGTGCCTGGAGTGTACAGCCTCGGGAGCAGTACTTC.

About this clone: One junction end does not reproduce the germline sequence, and a read error may be involved. V and J are TRBV29-1 and TRBJ1-2; D is unclear. The CDR3 covers 12 residues. Per the germline V gene, CDR1 is SQVTM and CDR2 is ANQGSEA. CDR3 residues: CSGEESPMGYTF. The DNA of the CDR3 is TGCAGCGGTGAAGAAAGTCCTATGGGCTACACCTTC.

The genes are TRBV30 and TRBJ2-2, with D perhaps matching TRBD1 (6 bases). Trimming took off 5 bases at V and 7 bases at J, with 14 bases between the two ends. Per germline, CDR1 GTSNPN and CDR2 SVGIG (reference sequence). The CDR3 contains 13 residues. CDR3 nucleotides: TGTGCCTGGGGAAGGAACAGGGTCGGGGAGCTGTTTTTT. Encoded protein: CAWGRNRVGELFF. Full variable domain (missing parts from reference TRBV30 and TRBJ2-2): SQTIHQWPATLVQPVGSPLSLECTVEGTSNPNLYWYRQAAGRGLQLLFYSVGIGQISSEVPQNLSASRPQDRQFILSSKKLLLSDSGFYLCAWGRNRVGELFFGEGSRLTVL.

V is TRBV19 and J is TRBJ2-7, with no clear D. This CDR3 contains 12 residues. Trimming left V 1 base short and J 9 bases short, with 10 bases between. Germline-derived CDR1 and CDR2 are LNHDA and SQIVND (reference sequence). DNA for the CDR3: TGTGCCAGTAGTATAGGAACCTCGGGGCAGTACTTC. Its protein product is CASSIGTSGQYF.